This T cell receptor (beta chain) was identified in a study of T-cell reconstitution after alpha-beta-depleted transplantation in children. Study-wide findings and caveats: Expanded clones from the graft, numbering several hundred, reportedly supplied alpha-beta T cells about two months after transplant. Newly made T cells mostly supplied T-cell counts and diversity one year after transplant. It was surviving recipient T cells and thymic progenitors that gave some patients high TCRbeta diversity at day 60.

Construction of the TCRbeta library involved unique molecular identifiers. One entry per CDR3 protein results from TCRdb running MiXCR on the PCR reads. The sample yields fewer than 550,000 distinct CDR3 sequences, 11% seen once. Many counts were recorded for this clonotype. What it binds is not known. The sequencing used PBMCs, mostly from graft donor cells, collected 180 days after TCRalphabeta/CD19-depleted stem cell transplant. The receptor was isolated from a female patient under 10 years old who had a stem cell transplant for aplastic anemia, so the T cells may come from the graft donor.

The DNA of the CDR3 is TGTGCCAGCAGTTACCTCGGACAGGACCTCGATGGCTACACCTTC. Translated, it gives CASSYLGQDLDGYTF. The chain has TRBV6-5 and TRBJ1-2; 7 bases are a match to TRBD1. The germline CDR1 and CDR2 sequences are MNHEY and SVGAGI. Trimming took 2 bases from V and 6 from J; bases not matched to a gene: 9. The CDR3 is 15 amino acids.